The clone carrying this T cell receptor beta chain was picked up many times. TCRdb fed the 5' RACE reads into MiXCR, producing one record per CDR3 protein. The sample lists 220,000 or so distinct CDR3 sequences; over 7.5% were seen once. These data are taken from a study of T-cell memory formation after mild COVID-19. Study information: Largely, the TCR clusters proved donor specific.

J lost 4 bases, V lost 2 bases, and 6 bases had no gene match. From germline, CDR1 is DFQATT and CDR2 SNEGSKA (reference sequence). This CDR3 contains 14 residues. The chain has TRBV20-1 and TRBJ2-7; 9 nucleotides align to TRBD2. Sequencing was performed on PBMCs or a T cell subset sorted from them (not recorded which). The sequence came from a man between 18 and 29 years old who had mild COVID-19 (a few samples of this study predate the infection). Cell type and time point are not known. The CDR3 DNA reads as TGCAGTGCTAGATGGGTAGCGGGGGCTTACGAGCAGTACTTC. It yields the protein CSARWVAGAYEQYF.